The 6 T cell receptor beta chains presented below share a single source sample, sequenced in a study of blood T cell repertoires in COVID-19. Using immunoSEQ multiplex PCR, the repertoire was profiled, and TCRdb retains in-frame clones only, with some absent. The sample yields 150,000 to 200,000 clones, about 86% seen once. Sequencing was performed on peripheral blood. The origin of the receptors is a man between 18 and 35 years old with active or convalescent COVID-19.

V usage is TRBV29-1 and J usage is TRBJ1-1; D gene ambiguous. Trimming left V 7 bases short and J 0 bases short, with 12 bases between. Germline V gives CDR1 SQVTM, CDR2 ANQGSEA. This CDR3 region has 13 residues. As DNA, the CDR3 is TGCAGCGCCCTGGGCCAGTTGAACACTGAAGCTTTCTTT. Amino acid sequence: CSALGQLNTEAFF.

The genes are TRBV29-1 and TRBJ1-1; a possible D gene is TRBD1 (5 bases). There are 12 residues in the CDR3. Germline V gene lookup returns CDR1 SQVTM and CDR2 ANQGSEA. Between the trimmed V and J ends, which lost 3 bases and 3 bases, there was a span of 8 bases. The CDR3, as DNA: TGCAGCGTTGACGAAGGGGACACTGAAGCTTTCTTT. This gives the protein CSVDEGDTEAFF. Complete variable domain (other parts from reference TRBV29-1 and TRBJ1-1): SAVISQKPSRDICQRGTSLTIQCQVDSQVTMMFWYRQQPGQSLTLIATANQGSEATYESGFVIDKFPISRPNLTFSTLTVSNMSPEDSSIYLCSVDEGDTEAFFGQGTRLTVV.

This clone was detected only a few times. The chain links TRBV7-9 to TRBJ1-2; TRBD1 aligns across 10 bases. This CDR3 comprises 16 residues. The V gene's germline CDR1 is SEHNR and CDR2 FQNEAQ (reference sequence). The ends lost 5 bases at V and 4 bases at J; junction bases unmatched: 10. Here the CDR3 reads CASSAKGQGPIYGYTF. The CDR3 DNA reads as TGTGCCAGCAGCGCAAAGGGACAGGGGCCCATCTATGGCTACACCTTC.

The chain joins TRBV11-3 to TRBJ2-3; 11 nucleotides line up with TRBD1. CDR1 SGHNT and CDR2 YENEEA come from the germline V gene. CDR3 length: 15 amino acids. The trim removed 0 bases at V and 6 bases at J, leaving 2 bases unmatched. CDR3 sequence: CASSLDWDRGDTQYF. Written as DNA, the CDR3 is TGTGCCAGCAGCTTAGATTGGGACAGGGGGGATACGCAGTATTTT.

V usage is TRBV25-1 and J usage is TRBJ2-3; 7 nucleotides agree with TRBD2. Germline CDR1 MGHDK, CDR2 SYGVNS. V trimming: 0 bases; J trimming: 6 bases; junction bases outside the gene matches: 3. The CDR3 is 14 residues long. The CDR3 region has the DNA TGTGCCAGCAGTGAATACGGGAGGAGGGATACGCAGTATTTT. Protein product: CASSEYGRRDTQYF.

The DNA for the CDR3 is TGCGCCAGCAGCTTGGAGCGGAACACCGGGGAGCTGTTTTTT. Encoded protein: CASSLERNTGELFF. The V gene is TRBV5-1, the J gene TRBJ2-2, with D unclear. Germline V gene data show CDR1 as SGHRS and CDR2 as YFSETQ. This CDR3 has 14 residues. V was shortened by 0 bases and J by 1 base, with 4 bases between the two germline ends.